What follows describes a single TCR beta chain. CDR1 is DFQATT, CDR2 SNEGSKA, per germline (reference sequence). Trimming at V came to 0 bases and at J to 2 bases, leaving 7 bases not matched to a gene. CDR3 length equals 15 residues. This record comes from a study of T cells in Graves' hyperthyroidism and ophthalmopathy. Disease duration was under 3 months in the ophthalmopathy patients, who also had a Clinical Activity Score of at least 3 and a NOSPECS grade of at least 4. Exclusion criteria comprised uncontrolled infection, other autoimmune disease, pregnancy or lactation. Regions amplified from RNA transcripts were the TCR beta CDR3 regions. Researchers ran a first-round RT-PCR on the TCR CDR3 using the HTBI primer set. TCRdb passed the multiplex PCR reads through MiXCR, listing each CDR3 protein once. The repertoire holds hundreds of thousands of distinct CDR3 sequences, with around 20% as singletons.

The gene calls are TRBV20-1 and TRBJ2-7; 7 bases fit TRBD2. The TCR was taken from a man under 40 with Graves' ophthalmopathy. The sequenced material came from blood. CDR3 in amino acids: CSARDLGGNPYEQYF. The CDR3, as DNA: TGCAGTGCTAGAGATCTCGGGGGGAACCCCTACGAGCAGTACTTC.